This passage covers 7 T cell receptor beta chains from one sample sequenced in a study of metastatic and nonmetastatic thyroid tumors (dated by TCRdb to 2018 to 2021). No patient had received any treatment before thyroid surgery. The library was built by means of PCR. Sequencing was carried out with an Illumina HiSeq 4000. TCRdb itself trimmed the public reads at Q25 with fastp, ran MiXCR and retained productive beta chains. The sample table lists approximately 25,000 clones, 13% of them with a count of one. The ten largest clones add up to approximately 17% of the sample. Sequencing used blood. Receptor source: a female donor with papillary thyroid cancer or a benign thyroid nodule (not recorded which). Some clones in this sample may be carry-over from other donors' samples.

The table lists this clone with many counts. The chain has TRBV7-9 and TRBJ1-5; 7 bases agree with TRBD1. CDR1 is SEHNR and CDR2 is FQNEAQ in the germline V gene (reference sequence). The length of the CDR3 is 17 residues. Losses at the gene ends were 1 base for V and 0 bases for J; bases not matched to a gene: 6. The CDR3 DNA follows: TGTGCCAGCAGCTTAGGCGGACAGGTCGATAGCAATCAGCCCCAGCATTTT. Translating it yields CASSLGGQVDSNQPQHF.

This clone was picked up a small number of times. The conserved phenylalanine or tryptophan is not found at the CDR3 terminus, so this likely reflects a read error. The chain is built from TRBV7-2 and TRBJ2-5; no clear D gene. From germline, CDR1 is SGHTA and CDR2 FQGNSA. CDR3 length equals 13 residues. V lost 7 bases, J lost 5 bases, and 14 bases lay in between. CDR3 sequence reads: CASTSQRSETQYS. The CDR3 nucleotides are TGTGCCAGCACCTCCCAACGTTCGGAGACCCAGTACTCC.

This clone was counted at least ten times. V is TRBV7-6 and J is TRBJ2-3, with 8 nucleotides matching TRBD2. From germline, CDR1 is SGHVS and CDR2 FNYEAQ. The CDR3 is made up of 16 amino acids. V shed 5 bases and J 9 bases; nucleotides not matched to a gene: 16. CDR3 amino acids: CASSPPASGQAGTQYF. For the CDR3, the DNA is TGTGCCAGCAGCCCCCCGGCTAGCGGGCAGGCAGGGACGCAGTATTTT. The whole variable domain, filled in from reference TRBV7-6 and TRBJ2-3, reads GAGVSQSPRYKVTKRGQDVALRCDPISGHVSLYWYRQALGQGPEFLTYFNYEAQQDKSGLPNDRFSAERPEGSISTLTIQRTEQRDSAMYRCASSPPASGQAGTQYFGPGTRLTVL.

The rearrangement joins TRBV18 to TRBJ2-7, with 9 bases fitting TRBD1. V lost 1 base, J lost 3 bases, and 1 base stayed unmatched. The germline V gene encodes CDR1 KGHSH and CDR2 LQKENI. The CDR3 loop spans 14 amino acids. CDR3 region: CASSPRQGVYEQYF. As DNA, the CDR3 is TGTGCCAGCTCACCACGACAGGGGGTCTACGAGCAGTACTTC.

This clone was detected ten times or more. The rearrangement uses TRBV5-1 and TRBJ2-2, with TRBD2 as a possible D gene (6 bases). V gave up 6 bases and J gave up 5 bases, with 11 bases separating them. This CDR3 comprises 13 residues. The germline gives CDR1 SGHRS, CDR2 YFSETQ. CDR3 amino acids: CASTAGGTGELFF. Here the CDR3 DNA reads TGCGCCAGCACCGCCGGGGGTACCGGGGAGCTGTTTTTT.

This clone was observed many times. The chain has TRBV11-2 and TRBJ1-2, with 7 bases lining up with TRBD1. This CDR3 region has 18 residues. In germline, CDR1 is SGHAT, CDR2 FQNNGV. V was clipped by 0 bases and J by 4 bases; unmatched bases: 14. The CDR3 coding sequence is TGTGCCAGCAGCTTAGATCTGGGACAGAATGCCATAGGCTATGGCTACACCTTC. Translating it yields CASSLDLGQNAIGYGYTF.

J is TRBJ2-3 and V is TRBV12-5, with TRBD2 matching 11 bases. This CDR3 spans 16 amino acids. The germline CDR1 and CDR2 sequences are LGHNT and FRNRAP. With V trimmed by 6 bases and J by 5 bases, 10 bases remained unmatched. CDR3 sequence: CASGGPSGRSLDTQYF. The CDR3 DNA follows: TGTGCTAGTGGGGGCCCTAGCGGGAGGAGCTTAGATACGCAGTATTTT.